This T cell receptor (beta chain) was observed in a study of spatial heterogeneity in lung cancer. The overall study: Sequence detection consistently recorded a greater number of beta-chain than alpha-chain sequences. Combinations of a unique TCR and a UMI were tallied in raw reads, and on average each appeared more than ten times. Study observations and caveats: Intratumoral expanded alpha and beta TCR counts were found to track tumor mutation counts.

As to this clonotype: Antigen: not known.

Via MiXCR, TCRdb re-called the 5' RACE reads, giving one row per CDR3 protein. The table has 2,500 to 3,000 distinct CDR3 sequences, approximately 13% seen once. Regarding time point: sample taken at primary tumor resection. The approximately 79 donors had untreated early-stage non-small cell lung cancer. From tumor, nontumor lung or frozen PBMC, whole RNA was taken unsorted for sequencing. The CDR3 runs to 14 residues. Trimming cost V 4 bases and J 3 bases; bases outside gene matches: 2. CDR1 and CDR2 from the germline V gene are SGHRS and YFSETQ. The TCR comes from a male donor with early-stage non-small cell lung cancer. Sequenced material: lung tumor tissue, taken at surgery. V usage is TRBV5-1 and J usage is TRBJ1-4; 8 positions match TRBD1. CDR3 bases: TGCGCCAGCAGCCAGGGGGCGCCTAATGAAAAACTGTTTTTT. Translated: CASSQGAPNEKLFF. Looking up the rest from reference TRBV5-1 and TRBJ1-4 gives the full variable domain: KAGVTQTPRYLIKTRGQQVTLSCSPISGHRSVSWYQQTPGQGLQFLFEYFSETQRNKGNFPGRFSGRQFSNSRSEMNVSTLELGDSALYLCASSQGAPNEKLFFGSGTQLSVL.